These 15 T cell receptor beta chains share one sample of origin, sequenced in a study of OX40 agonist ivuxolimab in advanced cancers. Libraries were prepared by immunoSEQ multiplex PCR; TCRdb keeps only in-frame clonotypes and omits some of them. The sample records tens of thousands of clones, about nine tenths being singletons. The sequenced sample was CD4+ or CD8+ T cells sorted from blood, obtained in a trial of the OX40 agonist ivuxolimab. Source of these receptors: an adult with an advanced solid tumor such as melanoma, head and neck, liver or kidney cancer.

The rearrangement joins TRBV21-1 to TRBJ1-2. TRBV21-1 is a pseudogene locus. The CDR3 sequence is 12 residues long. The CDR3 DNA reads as TGTGCCACCAAGCGGTTATCCTATGGCTACACCTTC. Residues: CATKRLSYGYTF.

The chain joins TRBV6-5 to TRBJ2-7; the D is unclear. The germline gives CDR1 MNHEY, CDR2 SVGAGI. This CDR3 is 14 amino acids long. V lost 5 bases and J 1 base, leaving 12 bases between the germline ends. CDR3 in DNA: TGTGCCAGCAGTGTGGTACGGAGTTCCTACGAGCAGTACTTC. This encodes CASSVVRSSYEQYF.

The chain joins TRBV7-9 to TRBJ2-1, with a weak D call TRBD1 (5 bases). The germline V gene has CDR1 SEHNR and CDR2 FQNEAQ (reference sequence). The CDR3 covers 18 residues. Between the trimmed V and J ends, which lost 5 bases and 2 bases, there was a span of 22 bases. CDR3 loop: CASSIIKGATPTYNEQFF. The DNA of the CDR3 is TGTGCCAGCAGCATCATTAAAGGGGCTACCCCTACCTACAATGAGCAGTTCTTC.

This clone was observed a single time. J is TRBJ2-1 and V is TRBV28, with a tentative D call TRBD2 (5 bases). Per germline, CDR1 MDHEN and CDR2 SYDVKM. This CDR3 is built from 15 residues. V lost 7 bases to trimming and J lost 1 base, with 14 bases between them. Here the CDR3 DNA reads TGTGCCAGCACCCTACCGGGAACATCCTACAATGAGCAGTTCTTC. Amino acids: CASTLPGTSYNEQFF.

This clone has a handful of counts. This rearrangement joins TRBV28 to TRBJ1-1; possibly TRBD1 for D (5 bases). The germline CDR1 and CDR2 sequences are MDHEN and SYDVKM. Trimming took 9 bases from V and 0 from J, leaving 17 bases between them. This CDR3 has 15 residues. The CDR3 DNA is TGTGCCAGTCTCCCGGTGAGAGGGGTGAACACTGAAGCTTTCTTT. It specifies CASLPVRGVNTEAFF. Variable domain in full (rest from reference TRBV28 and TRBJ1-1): DVKVTQSSRYLVKRTGEKVFLECVQDMDHENMFWYRQDPGLGLRLIYFSYDVKMKEKGDIPEGYSVSREKKERFSLILESASTNQTSMYLCASLPVRGVNTEAFFGQGTRLTVV.

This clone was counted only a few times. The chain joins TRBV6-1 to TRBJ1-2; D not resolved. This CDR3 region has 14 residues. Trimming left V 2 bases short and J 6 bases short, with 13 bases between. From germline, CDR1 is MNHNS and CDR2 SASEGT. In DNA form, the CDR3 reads TGTGCCAGCAGTGAAACGCCCGGGTTCAATGGCTACACCTTC. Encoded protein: CASSETPGFNGYTF.

The CDR3 nucleotides read TGTGCCATCAGTGACCGGGGTCGGGGCCCGAGCACAGATACGCAGTATTTT. It specifies CAISDRGRGPSTDTQYF. The chain is built from TRBV10-3 and TRBJ2-3; tentatively, D is TRBD1 or TRBD2 (5 bases each). In germline, CDR1 is ENHRY, CDR2 SYGVKD. The V end was cut by 3 bases, the J end by 0 bases, with 16 bases between. The CDR3 runs 17 residues.

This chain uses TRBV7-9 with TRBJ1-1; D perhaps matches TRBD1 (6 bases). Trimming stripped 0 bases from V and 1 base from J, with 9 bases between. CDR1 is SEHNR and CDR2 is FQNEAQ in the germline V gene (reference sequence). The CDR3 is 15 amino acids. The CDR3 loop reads CASSLAQGENTEAFF. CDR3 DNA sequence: TGTGCCAGCAGCTTAGCACAGGGAGAGAACACTGAAGCTTTCTTT. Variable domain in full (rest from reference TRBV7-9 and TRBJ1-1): DTGVSQNPRHKITKRGQNVTFRCDPISEHNRLYWYRQTLGQGPEFLTYFQNEAQLEKSRLLSDRFSAERPKGSFSTLEIQRTEQGDSAMYLCASSLAQGENTEAFFGQGTRLTVV.

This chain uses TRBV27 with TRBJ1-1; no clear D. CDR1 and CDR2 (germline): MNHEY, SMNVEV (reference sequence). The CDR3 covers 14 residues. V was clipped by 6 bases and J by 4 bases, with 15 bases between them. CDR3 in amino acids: CASSPTTLGTEAFF. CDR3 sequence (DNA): TGTGCCAGCAGCCCAACTACATTGGGCACTGAAGCTTTCTTT.

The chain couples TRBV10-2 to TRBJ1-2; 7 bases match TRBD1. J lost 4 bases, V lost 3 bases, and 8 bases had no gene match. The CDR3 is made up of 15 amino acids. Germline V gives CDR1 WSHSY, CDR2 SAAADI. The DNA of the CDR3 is TGCGCCAGCAGTGAAAAGGGGGCAAGAAGCTATGGCTACACCTTC. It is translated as CASSEKGARSYGYTF.

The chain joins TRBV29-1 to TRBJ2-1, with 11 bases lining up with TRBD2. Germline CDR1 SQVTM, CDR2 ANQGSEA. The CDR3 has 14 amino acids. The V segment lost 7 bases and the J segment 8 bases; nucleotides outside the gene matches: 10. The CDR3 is CSGIWTSGYYEQFF. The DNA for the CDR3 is TGCAGCGGAATCTGGACTAGCGGGTACTATGAGCAGTTCTTC.

Here the CDR3 DNA reads TGCGCCAGCAGCCCAGGAGGATACACAGATACGCAGTATTTT. Translating it yields CASSPGGYTDTQYF. This chain uses TRBV4-1 with TRBJ2-3, with D perhaps TRBD2 (5 bases). Germline CDR1 and CDR2: MGHRA and YSYEKL. V was pared by 4 bases and J by 2 bases, with 10 bases between. This CDR3 is built from 14 residues.

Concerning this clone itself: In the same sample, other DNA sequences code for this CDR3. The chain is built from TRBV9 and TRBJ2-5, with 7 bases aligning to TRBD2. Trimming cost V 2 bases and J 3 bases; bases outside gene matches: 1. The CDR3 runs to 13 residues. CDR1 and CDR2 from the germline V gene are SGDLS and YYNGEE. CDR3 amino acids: CASSVGGKETQYF. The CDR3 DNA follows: TGTGCCAGCAGCGTCGGGGGGAAAGAGACCCAGTACTTC.

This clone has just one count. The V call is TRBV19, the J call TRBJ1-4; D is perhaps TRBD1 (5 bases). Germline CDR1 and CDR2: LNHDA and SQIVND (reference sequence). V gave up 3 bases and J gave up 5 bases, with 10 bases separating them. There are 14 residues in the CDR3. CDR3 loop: CASSIRDGNEKLFF. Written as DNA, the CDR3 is TGTGCCAGTAGTATCCGGGACGGGAATGAAAAACTGTTTTTT.

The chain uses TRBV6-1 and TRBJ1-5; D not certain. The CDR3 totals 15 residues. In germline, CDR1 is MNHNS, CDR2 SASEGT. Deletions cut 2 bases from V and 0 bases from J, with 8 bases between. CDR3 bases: TGTGCCAGCAGTGAATTCCGGATTAGCAATCAGCCCCAGCATTTT. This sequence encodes CASSEFRISNQPQHF.